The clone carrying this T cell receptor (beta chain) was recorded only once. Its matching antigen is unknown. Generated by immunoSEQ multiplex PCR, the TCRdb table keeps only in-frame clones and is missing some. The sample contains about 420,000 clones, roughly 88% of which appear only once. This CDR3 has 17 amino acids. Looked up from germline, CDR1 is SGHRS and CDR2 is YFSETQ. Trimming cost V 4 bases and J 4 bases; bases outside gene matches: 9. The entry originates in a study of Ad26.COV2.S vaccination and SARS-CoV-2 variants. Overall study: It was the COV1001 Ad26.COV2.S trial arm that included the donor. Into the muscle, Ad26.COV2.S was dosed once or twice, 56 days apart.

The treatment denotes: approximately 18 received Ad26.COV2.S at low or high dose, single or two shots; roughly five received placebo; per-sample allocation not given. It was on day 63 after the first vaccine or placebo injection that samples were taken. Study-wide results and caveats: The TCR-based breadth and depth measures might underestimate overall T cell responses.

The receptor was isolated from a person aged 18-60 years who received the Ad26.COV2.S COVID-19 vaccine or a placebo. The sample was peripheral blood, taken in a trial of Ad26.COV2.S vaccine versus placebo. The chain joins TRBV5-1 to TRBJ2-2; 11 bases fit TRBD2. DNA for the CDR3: TGCGCCAGCAGCACCACACTAGCGGGGGAGAGCACCGGGGAGCTGTTTTTT. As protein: CASSTTLAGESTGELFF.